Presented here are 20 T cell receptor beta chains from one specimen sequenced in a study of T cells in tuberculosis. Only in-frame clones appear in the TCRdb table, and some are missing; sequencing was by immunoSEQ multiplex PCR. Here the sample spans about 36,000 clones, 85% to 95% being singletons. The sequenced material came from PBMCs. The receptors originated from a donor aged 10 to 29 with latent tuberculosis or without tuberculosis infection.

This chain connects TRBV15 to TRBJ1-1; D is perhaps TRBD1 (5 bases). The germline V and J ends were trimmed by 3 bases and 7 bases, with 15 bases remaining between them. The CDR3 runs 14 residues. Germline V gene lookup returns CDR1 LNHNV and CDR2 YYDKDF (reference sequence). CDR3 coding DNA: TGTGCCACCAGCAGCCTAAAATCGGGACTTGAAGCTTTCTTT. Encoded protein: CATSSLKSGLEAFF. Full variable domain (rest looked up from reference TRBV15 and TRBJ1-1): DAMVIQNPRYQVTQFGKPVTLSCSQTLNHNVMYWYQQKSSQAPKLLFHYYDKDFNNEADTPDNFQSRRPNTSFCFLDIRSPGLGDTAMYLCATSSLKSGLEAFFGQGTRLTVV.

V usage is TRBV30 and J usage is TRBJ1-2, with D possibly TRBD1 on 6 matching bases. The CDR3 runs 13 residues. Germline CDR1 is GTSNPN and CDR2 is SVGIG (reference sequence). The V end was cut by 2 bases, the J end by 11 bases, with 18 bases between. The CDR3 loop reads CAWSKETGLVYTF. For the CDR3, the DNA is TGTGCCTGGAGTAAAGAAACAGGGTTGGTATACACCTTC.

This clone has just a few counts. The chain has TRBV19 and TRBJ1-1; possibly TRBD1 for D (5 bases). The CDR3 extends over 13 amino acids. CDR1 and CDR2 from the germline V gene are LNHDA and SQIVND (reference sequence). The V end lost 7 bases, the J end lost 5 bases, and 14 bases lay between the germline ends. CDR3 sequence reads: CASIGQGRTEAFF. DNA for the CDR3: TGTGCCAGTATAGGGCAGGGAAGGACTGAAGCTTTCTTT. Looking up the rest from reference TRBV19 and TRBJ1-1 gives the full variable domain: DGGITQSPKYLFRKEGQNVTLSCEQNLNHDAMYWYRQDPGQGLRLIYYSQIVNDFQKGDIAEGYSVSREKKESFPLTVTSAQKNPTAFYLCASIGQGRTEAFFGQGTRLTVV.

The table lists this clone with a count of one. The rearrangement joins TRBV7-6 to TRBJ2-3, with a possible D match to TRBD2 (7 bases). This CDR3 spans 13 amino acids. Germline V CDR1 and CDR2: SGHVS, FNYEAQ. Trimming took 5 bases from V and 3 from J, leaving 9 bases between them. CDR3 protein: CASSRGATDTQYF. The CDR3 DNA is TGTGCCAGCAGCCGGGGGGCGACAGATACGCAGTATTTT.

This chain connects TRBV7-2 to TRBJ2-3; the D gene is possibly TRBD2 (7 bases). Deletions cut 3 bases from V and 0 bases from J, with 10 bases between. Germline CDR1 is SGHTA and CDR2 is FQGNSA. The CDR3 runs 15 residues. The CDR3 DNA reads as TGTGCCAGCAGCTTCGGGGGGCGAAGCACAGATACGCAGTATTTT. Translation gives CASSFGGRSTDTQYF.

The V call is TRBV2, the J call TRBJ1-2, with 7 bases that match TRBD1. The CDR3 length is 15 residues. The J segment lost 4 bases and the V segment lost 3 bases, leaving 8 bases of the junction unmatched. Germline assignment: CDR1 SNHLY and CDR2 FYNNEI. The CDR3 is CASSEPLRQGYGYTF. CDR3 in DNA: TGTGCCAGCAGTGAGCCGTTGCGACAGGGCTATGGCTACACCTTC.

The rearrangement uses TRBV7-2 and TRBJ2-7, with TRBD2 matching 11 bases. The CDR3 length is 17 residues. V was clipped by 1 base and J by 2 bases; unmatched bases: 7. Germline V gene lookup returns CDR1 SGHTA and CDR2 FQGNSA. The CDR3 sequence: CASSLGSGGALAYEQYF. CDR3 sequence (DNA): TGTGCCAGCAGCTTAGGTAGCGGGGGGGCCCTGGCCTACGAGCAGTACTTC.

This chain uses TRBV29-1 with TRBJ1-5; TRBD1 matches at 9 bases. Germline lookup yields CDR1 SQVTM and CDR2 ANQGSEA. The CDR3 totals 19 residues. V trimming: 7 bases; J trimming: 1 base; junction bases outside the gene matches: 20. The CDR3 loop is CSALGRPGQGEGSNQPQHF. Here the CDR3 DNA reads TGCAGCGCTCTAGGTCGGCCGGGACAGGGTGAAGGGAGCAATCAGCCCCAGCATTTT.

The rearrangement joins TRBV19 to TRBJ1-2, with D possibly matching TRBD1 (5 bases). CDR1 is LNHDA, CDR2 SQIVND, per germline (reference sequence). V gave up 3 bases and J gave up 0 bases, with 8 bases separating them. The CDR3 has 14 residues. The CDR3 coding sequence is TGTGCCAGTAGTATCGGGGGTCCTAACTATGGCTACACCTTC. This gives the protein CASSIGGPNYGYTF.

The table lists this clone with a count of one. The chain employs TRBV6-1 and TRBJ1-1; no firm D call. The germline V gene encodes CDR1 MNHNS and CDR2 SASEGT. This CDR3 is built from 12 residues. Trimming left V 10 bases short and J 5 bases short, with 14 bases between. The DNA of the CDR3 is TGTGCCATTACCACTACTGGTACTGAAGCTTTCTTT. Translating it yields CAITTTGTEAFF.

V usage is TRBV29-1 and J usage is TRBJ2-2; D unclear. V gave up 3 bases and J gave up 1 base, with 15 bases separating them. CDR1 is SQVTM, CDR2 ANQGSEA, per germline. The CDR3 consists of 16 residues. CDR3 bases: TGCAGCGTTGAGCGCGAGCTACCGATGAACACCGGGGAGCTGTTTTTT. It codes for CSVERELPMNTGELFF.

The chain recombines TRBV15 with TRBJ1-5, with D possibly being TRBD1 (6 bases). The CDR3 length is 16 residues. The V gene lost 3 bases and the J gene lost 7 bases, with 19 bases spanning the gap. Germline lookup yields CDR1 LNHNV and CDR2 YYDKDF (reference sequence). CDR3 nucleotide sequence: TGTGCCACCAGCAGGTGGGATGGCAGGGGAGGGCAGCCCCAGCATTTT. Its protein product is CATSRWDGRGGQPQHF.

This clone has only one observation. The gene calls are TRBV18 and TRBJ2-2, with 7 nucleotides matching TRBD1. The CDR3 spans 14 residues. After removal of 3 bases from V and 4 bases from J, the junction contained 2 bases not matched to a gene. Germline assignment: CDR1 KGHSH and CDR2 LQKENI. The CDR3 nucleotides are TGTGCCAGCTCACCTTGGGACAGCACCGGGGAGCTGTTTTTT. Residues: CASSPWDSTGELFF.

In this sample, this clone turned up a few times. The rearrangement links TRBV6-1 to TRBJ1-3; D might be TRBD1 (5 bases). This CDR3 contains 14 residues. Trimming removed 6 bases at V and 0 bases at J, with 9 bases between. The germline V gene has CDR1 MNHNS and CDR2 SASEGT. Here the CDR3 DNA reads TGTGCCAGCAGCCGACAGAACTCTGGAAACACCATATATTTT. It translates to CASSRQNSGNTIYF.

This clone was counted a single time. The chain recombines TRBV12-5 with TRBJ2-7; maybe TRBD2 (7 bases). CDR1 and CDR2 from the germline V gene are LGHNT and FRNRAP. CDR3 length equals 16 residues. Trimming removed 3 bases from V and 5 bases from J, with 20 bases in between. The CDR3 sequence is CASGLRPWGGGHEQYF. The CDR3 coding sequence is TGTGCTAGTGGTTTAAGGCCCTGGGGCGGGGGCCACGAGCAGTACTTC. Full variable domain (rest looked up from reference TRBV12-5 and TRBJ2-7): DARVTQTPRHKVTEMGQEVTMRCQPILGHNTVFWYRQTMMQGLELLAYFRNRAPLDDSGMPKDRFSAEMPDATLATLKIQPSEPRDSAVYFCASGLRPWGGGHEQYFGPGTRLTVT.

The chain carries TRBV6-5 and TRBJ2-7; D gene unclear. This CDR3 has 16 amino acids. Trimming removed 2 bases from V and 0 bases from J, with 14 bases in between. Germline CDR1 reads MNHEY; CDR2 reads SVGAGI. CDR3 sequence (DNA): TGTGCCAGCAGTTACGGGCGCGTATTGGCCTCCTACGAGCAGTACTTC. This gives the protein CASSYGRVLASYEQYF.

The V and J genes are TRBV5-1 and TRBJ2-7; perhaps TRBD1 as D (6 bases). The CDR3 runs 14 residues. Germline V lookup: CDR1 SGHRS, CDR2 YFSETQ. V lost 4 bases, J lost 4 bases, and 15 bases lay in between. CDR3 nucleotides: TGCGCCAGCAGCCTAAACCCGGACAGTTACGAGCAGTACTTC. Amino acid sequence: CASSLNPDSYEQYF.

This chain links TRBV6-1 with TRBJ1-2; D gene unclear. The CDR3 runs 12 residues. Trimming cost V 7 bases and J 0 bases, with 6 bases left between them. Germline CDR1 reads MNHNS; CDR2 reads SASEGT. The CDR3, as DNA: TGTGCCAGCACCCCAGCTAACTATGGCTACACCTTC. It is translated as CASTPANYGYTF.

This clone appeared once. This chain connects TRBV6-1 to TRBJ1-2, with D maybe TRBD1 (5 bases). The V gene lost 3 bases and the J gene lost 8 bases, with 10 bases spanning the gap. The CDR3 has 12 amino acids. Germline lookup yields CDR1 MNHNS and CDR2 SASEGT. In DNA form, the CDR3 reads TGTGCCAGCAGTGAGTGGGGGAGGGGCTACACCTTC. Protein: CASSEWGRGYTF.

The rearrangement joins TRBV2 to TRBJ1-3; 7 positions match TRBD1. The ends lost 5 bases at V and 0 bases at J; junction bases unmatched: 4. In germline, CDR1 is SNHLY, CDR2 FYNNEI. The CDR3 has 15 residues. As DNA, the CDR3 is TGTGCCAGCAGTAGGGGACAGAACTCTGGAAACACCATATATTTT. Protein sequence: CASSRGQNSGNTIYF. The full variable domain, rest sourced from reference TRBV2 and TRBJ1-3, is EPEVTQTPSHQVTQMGQEVILRCVPISNHLYFYWYRQILGQKVEFLVSFYNNEISEKSEIFDDQFSVERPDGSNFTLKIRSTKLEDSAMYFCASSRGQNSGNTIYFGEGSWLTVV.